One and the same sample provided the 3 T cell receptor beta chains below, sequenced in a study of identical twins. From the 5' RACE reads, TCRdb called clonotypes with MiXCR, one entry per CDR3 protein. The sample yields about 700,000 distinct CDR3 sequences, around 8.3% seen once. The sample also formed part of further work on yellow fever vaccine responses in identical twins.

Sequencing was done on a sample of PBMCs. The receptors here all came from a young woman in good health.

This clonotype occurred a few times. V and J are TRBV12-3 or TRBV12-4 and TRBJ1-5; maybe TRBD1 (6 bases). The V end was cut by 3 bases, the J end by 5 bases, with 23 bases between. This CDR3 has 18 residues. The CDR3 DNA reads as TGTGCCAGCAGTTTTAAGGGGGGGGGAATCGGCGTAGATCAGCCCCAGCATTTT. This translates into CASSFKGGGIGVDQPQHF.

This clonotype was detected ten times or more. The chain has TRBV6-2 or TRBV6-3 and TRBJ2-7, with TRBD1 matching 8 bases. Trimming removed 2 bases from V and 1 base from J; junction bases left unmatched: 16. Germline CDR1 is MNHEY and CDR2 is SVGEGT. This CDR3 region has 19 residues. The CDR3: CASSYGRTGNEEGSYEQYF. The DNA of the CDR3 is TGTGCCAGCAGTTACGGCAGGACAGGGAACGAGGAAGGGTCCTACGAGCAGTACTTC.

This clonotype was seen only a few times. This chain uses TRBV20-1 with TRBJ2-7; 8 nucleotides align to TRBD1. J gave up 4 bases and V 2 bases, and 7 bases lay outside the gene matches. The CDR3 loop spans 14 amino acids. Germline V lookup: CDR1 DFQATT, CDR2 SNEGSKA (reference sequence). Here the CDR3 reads CSARRQGAKYEQYF. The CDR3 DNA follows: TGCAGTGCTAGACGTCAGGGGGCCAAGTACGAGCAGTACTTC.